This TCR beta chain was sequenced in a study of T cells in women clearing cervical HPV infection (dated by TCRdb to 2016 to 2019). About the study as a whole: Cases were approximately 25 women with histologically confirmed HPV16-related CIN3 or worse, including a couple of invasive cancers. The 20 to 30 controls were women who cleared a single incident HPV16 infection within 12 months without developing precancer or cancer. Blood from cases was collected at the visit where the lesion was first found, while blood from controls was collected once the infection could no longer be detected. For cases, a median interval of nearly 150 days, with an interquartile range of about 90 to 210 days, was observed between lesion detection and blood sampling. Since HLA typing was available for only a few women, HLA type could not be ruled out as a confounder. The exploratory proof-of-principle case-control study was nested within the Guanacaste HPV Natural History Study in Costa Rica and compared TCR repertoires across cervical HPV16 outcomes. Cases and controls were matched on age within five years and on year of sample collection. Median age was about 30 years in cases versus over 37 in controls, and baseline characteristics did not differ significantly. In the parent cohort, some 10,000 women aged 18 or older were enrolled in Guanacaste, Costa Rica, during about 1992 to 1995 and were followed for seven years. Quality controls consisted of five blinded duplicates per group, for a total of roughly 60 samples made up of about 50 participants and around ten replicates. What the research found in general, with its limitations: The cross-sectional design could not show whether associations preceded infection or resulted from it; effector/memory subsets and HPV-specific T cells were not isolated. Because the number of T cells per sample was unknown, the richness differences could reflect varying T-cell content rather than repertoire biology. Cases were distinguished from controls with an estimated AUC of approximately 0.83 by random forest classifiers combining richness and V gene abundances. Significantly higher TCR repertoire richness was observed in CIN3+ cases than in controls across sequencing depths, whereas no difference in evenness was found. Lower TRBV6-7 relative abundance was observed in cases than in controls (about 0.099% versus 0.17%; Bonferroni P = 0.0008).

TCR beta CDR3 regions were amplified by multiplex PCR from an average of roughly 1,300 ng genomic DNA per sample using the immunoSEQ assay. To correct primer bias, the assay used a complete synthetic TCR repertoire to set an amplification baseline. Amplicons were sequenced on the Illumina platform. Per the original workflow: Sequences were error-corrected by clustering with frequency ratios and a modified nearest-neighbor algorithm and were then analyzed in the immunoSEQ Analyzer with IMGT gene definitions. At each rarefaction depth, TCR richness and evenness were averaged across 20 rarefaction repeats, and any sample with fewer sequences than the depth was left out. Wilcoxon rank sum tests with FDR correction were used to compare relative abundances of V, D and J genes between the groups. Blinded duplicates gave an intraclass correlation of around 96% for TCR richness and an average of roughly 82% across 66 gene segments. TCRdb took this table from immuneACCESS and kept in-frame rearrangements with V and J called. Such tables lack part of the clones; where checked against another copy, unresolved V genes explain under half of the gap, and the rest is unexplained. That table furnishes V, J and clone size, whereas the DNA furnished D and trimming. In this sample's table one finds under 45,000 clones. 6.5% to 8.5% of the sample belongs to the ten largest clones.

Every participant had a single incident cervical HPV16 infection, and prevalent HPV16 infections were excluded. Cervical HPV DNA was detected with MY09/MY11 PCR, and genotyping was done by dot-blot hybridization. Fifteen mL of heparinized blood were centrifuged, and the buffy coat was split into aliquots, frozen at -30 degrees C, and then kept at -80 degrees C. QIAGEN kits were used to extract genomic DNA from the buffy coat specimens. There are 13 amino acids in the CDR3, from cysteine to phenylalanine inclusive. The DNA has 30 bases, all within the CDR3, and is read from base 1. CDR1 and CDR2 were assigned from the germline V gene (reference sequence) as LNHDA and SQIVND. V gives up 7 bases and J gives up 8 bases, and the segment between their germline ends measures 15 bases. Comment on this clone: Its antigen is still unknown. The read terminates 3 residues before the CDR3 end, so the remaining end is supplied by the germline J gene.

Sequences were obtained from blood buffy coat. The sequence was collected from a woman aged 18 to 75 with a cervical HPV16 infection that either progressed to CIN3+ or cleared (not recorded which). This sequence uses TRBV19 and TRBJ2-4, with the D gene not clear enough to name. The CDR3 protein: CASMERAGDIQYF. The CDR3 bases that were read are TGTGCCAGTATGGAAAGGGCCGGTGACATT.